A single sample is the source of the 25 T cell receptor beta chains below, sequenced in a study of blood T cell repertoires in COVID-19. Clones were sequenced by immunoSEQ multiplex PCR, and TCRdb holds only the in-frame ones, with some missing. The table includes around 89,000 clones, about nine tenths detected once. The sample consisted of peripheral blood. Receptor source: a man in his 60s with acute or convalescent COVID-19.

The CDR3 sequence is CASSTDRGLDGYTF. Here the CDR3 DNA reads TGTGCCAGCAGCACAGACAGGGGGCTTGATGGCTACACCTTC. The chain links TRBV7-9 to TRBJ1-2; TRBD1 matches 10 bases. With V trimmed by 5 bases and J by 6 bases, 6 bases remained unmatched. There are 14 residues in the CDR3. Per the germline V gene, CDR1 is SEHNR and CDR2 is FQNEAQ (reference sequence).

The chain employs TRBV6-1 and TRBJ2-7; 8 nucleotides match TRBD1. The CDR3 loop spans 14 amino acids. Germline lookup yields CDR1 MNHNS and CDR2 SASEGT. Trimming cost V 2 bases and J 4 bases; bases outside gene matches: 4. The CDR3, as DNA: TGTGCCAGCAGTGAACCAGGGGGCGGGTACGAGCAGTACTTC. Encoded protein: CASSEPGGGYEQYF.

The CDR3, as DNA: TGTGCCACCACAATCCGGACAAGGTCCTACGAGCAGTACTTC. This translates into CATTIRTRSYEQYF. This rearrangement joins TRBV21-1 to TRBJ2-7; the table's D call of TRBD1 was not tested on the DNA. TRBV21-1 constitutes a pseudogene. CDR3 length: 14 amino acids.

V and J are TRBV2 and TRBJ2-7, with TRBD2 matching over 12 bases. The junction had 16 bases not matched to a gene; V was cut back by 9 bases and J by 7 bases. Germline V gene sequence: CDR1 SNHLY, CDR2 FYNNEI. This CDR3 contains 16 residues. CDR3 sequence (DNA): TGTGCCAGGAGCGGGGTGTGGACTAGCGGGGTTGGTGAGCAGTACTTC. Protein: CARSGVWTSGVGEQYF.

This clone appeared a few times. CDR3 nucleotides: TGTGCCAGTAGCTCGGGGCGGTGGAGGGACGCTTTCTTT. This gives the protein CASSSGRWRDAFF. This chain joins TRBV19 and TRBJ1-1; D perhaps matches TRBD1 (5 bases). The ends were cut back, 6 bases at V and 11 bases at J, with 19 bases in the middle. The CDR3 spans 13 residues. Looked up from germline, CDR1 is LNHDA and CDR2 is SQIVND (reference sequence).

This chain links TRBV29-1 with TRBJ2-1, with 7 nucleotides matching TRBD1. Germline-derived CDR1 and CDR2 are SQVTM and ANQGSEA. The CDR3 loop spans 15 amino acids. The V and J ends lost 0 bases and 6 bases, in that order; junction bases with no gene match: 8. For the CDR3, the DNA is TGCAGCGTTGAAGAGATGGCAGGGGGTCTCAATGAGCAGTTCTTC. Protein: CSVEEMAGGLNEQFF.

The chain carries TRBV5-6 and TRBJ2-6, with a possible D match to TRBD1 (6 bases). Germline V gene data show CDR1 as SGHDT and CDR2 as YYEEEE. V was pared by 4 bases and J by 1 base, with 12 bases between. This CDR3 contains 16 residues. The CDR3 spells CASSLWTVSGANVLTF. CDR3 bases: TGTGCCAGCAGCCTCTGGACAGTATCTGGGGCCAACGTCCTGACTTTC.

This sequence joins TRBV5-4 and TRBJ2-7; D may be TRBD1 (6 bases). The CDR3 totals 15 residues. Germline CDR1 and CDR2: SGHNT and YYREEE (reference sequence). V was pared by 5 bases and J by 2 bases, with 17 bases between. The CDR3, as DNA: TGTGCCAGCAGAAACAGGGCTTCGGGTCCCTACGAGCAGTACTTC. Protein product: CASRNRASGPYEQYF. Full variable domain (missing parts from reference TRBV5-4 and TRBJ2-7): ETGVTQSPTHLIKTRGQQVTLRCSSQSGHNTVSWYQQALGQGPQFIFQYYREEENGRGNFPPRFSGLQFPNYSSELNVNALELDDSALYLCASRNRASGPYEQYFGPGTRLTVT.

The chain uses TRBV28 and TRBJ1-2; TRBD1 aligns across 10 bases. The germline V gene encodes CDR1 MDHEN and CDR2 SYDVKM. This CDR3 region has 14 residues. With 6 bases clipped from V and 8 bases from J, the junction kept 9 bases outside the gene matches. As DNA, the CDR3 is TGTGCCAGCAGAACTCGACAGGGGGCGAGCGGCTACACCTTC. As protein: CASRTRQGASGYTF.

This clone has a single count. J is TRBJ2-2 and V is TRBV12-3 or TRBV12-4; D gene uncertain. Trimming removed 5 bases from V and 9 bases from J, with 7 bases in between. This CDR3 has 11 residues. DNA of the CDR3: TGTGCCAGCAGTAATATATGGGAGCTGTTTTTT. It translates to CASSNIWELFF.

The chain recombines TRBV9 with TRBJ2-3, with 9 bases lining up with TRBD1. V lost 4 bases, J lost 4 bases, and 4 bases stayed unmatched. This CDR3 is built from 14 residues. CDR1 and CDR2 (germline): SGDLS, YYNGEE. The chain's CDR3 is CASSFGTGSDTQYF. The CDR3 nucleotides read TGTGCCAGCAGCTTTGGGACAGGGTCAGATACGCAGTATTTT.

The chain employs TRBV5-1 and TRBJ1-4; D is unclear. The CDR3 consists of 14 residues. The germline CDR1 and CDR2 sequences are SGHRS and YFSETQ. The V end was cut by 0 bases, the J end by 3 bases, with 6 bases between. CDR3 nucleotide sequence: TGCGCCAGCAGCTTGGCTAACGCTAATGAAAAACTGTTTTTT. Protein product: CASSLANANEKLFF.

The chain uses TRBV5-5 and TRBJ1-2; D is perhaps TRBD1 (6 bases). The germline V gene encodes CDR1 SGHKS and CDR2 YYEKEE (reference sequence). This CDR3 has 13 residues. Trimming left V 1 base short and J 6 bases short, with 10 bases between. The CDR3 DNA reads TGTGCCAGCAGCTTGAGCAGGGACAATGGCTACACCTTC. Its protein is CASSLSRDNGYTF. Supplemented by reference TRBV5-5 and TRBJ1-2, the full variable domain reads DAGVTQSPTHLIKTRGQQVTLRCSPISGHKSVSWYQQVLGQGPQFIFQYYEKEERGRGNFPDRFSARQFPNYSSELNVNALLLGDSALYLCASSLSRDNGYTFGSGTRLTVV.

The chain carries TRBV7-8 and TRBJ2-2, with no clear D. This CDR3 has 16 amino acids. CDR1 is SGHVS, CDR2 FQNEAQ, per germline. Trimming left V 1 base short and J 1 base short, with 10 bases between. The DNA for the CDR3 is TGTGCCAGCAGCTTAGTAGAGCCGGGGAACACCGGGGAGCTGTTTTTT. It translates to CASSLVEPGNTGELFF.

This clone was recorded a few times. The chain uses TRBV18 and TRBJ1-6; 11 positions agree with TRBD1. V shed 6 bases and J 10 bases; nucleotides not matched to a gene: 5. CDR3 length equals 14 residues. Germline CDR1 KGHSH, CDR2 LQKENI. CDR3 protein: CASSPDRGLSPLHF. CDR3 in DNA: TGTGCCAGCTCCCCGGACAGGGGGCTGTCACCCCTCCACTTT.

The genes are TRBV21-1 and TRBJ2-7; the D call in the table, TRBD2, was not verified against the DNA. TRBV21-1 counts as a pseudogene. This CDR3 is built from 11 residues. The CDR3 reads CASSNGDYQYF. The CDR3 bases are TGTGCCAGCAGCAATGGGGACTACCAGTACTTC.

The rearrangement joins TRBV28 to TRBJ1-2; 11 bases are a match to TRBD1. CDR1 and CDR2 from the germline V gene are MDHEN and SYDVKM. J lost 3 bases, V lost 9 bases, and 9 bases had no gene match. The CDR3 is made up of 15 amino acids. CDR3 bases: TGTGCCAGTGCTTCTCCGGGACAGGGGGACTATGGCTACACCTTC. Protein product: CASASPGQGDYGYTF.

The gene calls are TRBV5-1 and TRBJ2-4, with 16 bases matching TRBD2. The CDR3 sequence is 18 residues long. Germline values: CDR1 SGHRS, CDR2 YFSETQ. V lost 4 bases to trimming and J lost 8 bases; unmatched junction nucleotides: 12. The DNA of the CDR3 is TGCGCCAGCAGCCCGCGCGGGACTAGCGGGAGGGCCGGGGACATTCAGTACTTC. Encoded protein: CASSPRGTSGRAGDIQYF.

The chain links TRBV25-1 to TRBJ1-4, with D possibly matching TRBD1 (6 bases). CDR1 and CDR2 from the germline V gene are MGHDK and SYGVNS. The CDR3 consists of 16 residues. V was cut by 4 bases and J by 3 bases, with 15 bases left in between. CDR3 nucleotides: TGTGCCAGCAGTGGATTTGAGGACAGTGCTAATGAAAAACTGTTTTTT. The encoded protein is CASSGFEDSANEKLFF.

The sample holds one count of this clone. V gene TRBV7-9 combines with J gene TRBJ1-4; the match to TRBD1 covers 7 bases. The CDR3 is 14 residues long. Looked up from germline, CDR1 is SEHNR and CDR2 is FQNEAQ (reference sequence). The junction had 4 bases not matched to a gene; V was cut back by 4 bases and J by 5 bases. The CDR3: CASSSGQFNEKLFF. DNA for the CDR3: TGTGCCAGCAGCTCGGGACAGTTCAATGAAAAACTGTTTTTT.

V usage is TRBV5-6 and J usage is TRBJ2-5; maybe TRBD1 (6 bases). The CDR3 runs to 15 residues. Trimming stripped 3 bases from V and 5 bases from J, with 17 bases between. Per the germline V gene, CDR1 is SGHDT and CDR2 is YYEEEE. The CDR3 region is CASSSRYRAGETQYF. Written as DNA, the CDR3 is TGTGCCAGCAGCTCGAGATACAGGGCCGGCGAGACCCAGTACTTC.

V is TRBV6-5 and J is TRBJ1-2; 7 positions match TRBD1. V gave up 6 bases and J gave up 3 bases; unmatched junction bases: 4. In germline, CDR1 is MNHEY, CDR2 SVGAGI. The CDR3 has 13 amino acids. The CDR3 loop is CASRETGYYGYTF. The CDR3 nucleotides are TGTGCCAGCAGGGAGACAGGGTACTATGGCTACACCTTC.

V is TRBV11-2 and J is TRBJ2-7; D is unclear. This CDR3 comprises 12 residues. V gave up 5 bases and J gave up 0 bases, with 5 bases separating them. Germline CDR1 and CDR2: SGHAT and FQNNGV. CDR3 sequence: CASSPISYEQYF. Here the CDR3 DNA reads TGTGCCAGCAGCCCCATCTCCTACGAGCAGTACTTC.

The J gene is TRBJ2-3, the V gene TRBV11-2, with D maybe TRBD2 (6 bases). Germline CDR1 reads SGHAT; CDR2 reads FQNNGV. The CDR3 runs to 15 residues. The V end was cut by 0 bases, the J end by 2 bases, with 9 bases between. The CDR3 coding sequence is TGTGCCAGCAGCTTAGAATCGGGAGTCACAGATACGCAGTATTTT. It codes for CASSLESGVTDTQYF.

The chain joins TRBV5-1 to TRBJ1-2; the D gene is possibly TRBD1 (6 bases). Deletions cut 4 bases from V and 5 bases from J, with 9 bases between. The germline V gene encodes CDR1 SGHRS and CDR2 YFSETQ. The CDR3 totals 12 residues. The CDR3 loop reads CASSTGQYGYTF. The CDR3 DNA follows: TGCGCCAGCAGCACCGGACAGTATGGCTACACCTTC. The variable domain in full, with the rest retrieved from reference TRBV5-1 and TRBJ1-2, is KAGVTQTPRYLIKTRGQQVTLSCSPISGHRSVSWYQQTPGQGLQFLFEYFSETQRNKGNFPGRFSGRQFSNSRSEMNVSTLELGDSALYLCASSTGQYGYTFGSGTRLTVV.